This TCR beta chain was sequenced for a study of CD8 T cells in Susac syndrome. Study overall: Among the sequenced Susac syndrome patients, roughly 6 had active disease while about eight were in remission.

The germline V gene encodes CDR1 SQVTM and CDR2 ANQGSEA. V was shortened by 6 bases and J by 3 bases, with 9 bases between the two germline ends. The CDR3 loop spans 12 amino acids. It was with random hexamers that roughly 0.5 to 1 ug RNA was reverse transcribed. TCRdb re-called the immunoSEQ multiplex PCR reads with MiXCR, one entry per CDR3 protein. The sample yields roughly 190,000 distinct CDR3 sequences, 85% to 95% seen once. In Susac syndrome patients, recently defined diagnostic criteria for definite or probable disease were met. This rearrangement joins TRBV29-1 to TRBJ2-1; D is perhaps TRBD2 (5 bases). This receptor was taken from a human donor with Susac syndrome. The sample taken for sequencing was CD8+ T cells from PBMCs. The CDR3 is CSVDRDYNEQFF. The CDR3 DNA follows: TGCAGCGTGGACCGGGACTACAATGAGCAGTTCTTC.